Presented here are 28 T cell receptor beta chains from one specimen sequenced in a study of radiation and T cells in renal cell carcinoma. Sequenced by immunoSEQ multiplex PCR; TCRdb stores in-frame clones only, minus some. The sample comprises 130,000 or so clones, around nine tenths of which are singletons, and around 11% rests with the top ten. Time point indicated: baseline pretreatment blood. Treatment reported: 15 Gy SBRT to primary tumor, nephrectomy 4 weeks later. The sample was blood, taken from a patient whose treatment included radiotherapy and nephrectomy. The receptors stem from a woman between 50 and 59 years old with renal cell carcinoma.

The V gene is TRBV19, the J gene TRBJ1-3, with no clear D. V lost 10 bases and J lost 0, with 16 bases in between. Germline values: CDR1 LNHDA, CDR2 SQIVND (reference sequence). The CDR3 runs to 15 residues. The CDR3 protein is CATGRPQISGNTIYF. Here the CDR3 DNA reads TGTGCCACCGGGCGGCCTCAAATCTCTGGAAACACCATATATTTT.

This clone was seen only a few times. The chain is built from TRBV19 and TRBJ2-7, with D perhaps TRBD1 (5 bases). The CDR3 runs to 13 residues. V lost 3 bases to trimming and J lost 0 bases, with 6 bases between them. The V gene's germline CDR1 is LNHDA and CDR2 SQIVND (reference sequence). The DNA for the CDR3 is TGTGCCAGTAGTATGACAGTCTCCTACGAGCAGTACTTC. Its protein is CASSMTVSYEQYF.

The chain employs TRBV29-1 and TRBJ1-1; TRBD1 matches at 7 bases. Germline V CDR1 and CDR2: SQVTM, ANQGSEA. This CDR3 has 14 residues. This chain's CDR3 is CSVNRGQMNTEAFF. In DNA, the CDR3 is TGCAGTGTCAACAGGGGACAAATGAACACTGAAGCTTTCTTT.

The V gene is TRBV19, the J gene TRBJ2-3, with 10 bases that match TRBD2. This CDR3 comprises 15 residues. CDR1 and CDR2 from the germline V gene are LNHDA and SQIVND (reference sequence). Trimming removed 5 bases from V and 6 bases from J; junction bases left unmatched: 8. The CDR3 region has the DNA TGTGCCAGTAGTTCCCCTAGCGGGGGTGCCGATACGCAGTATTTT. Translating it yields CASSSPSGGADTQYF.

The genes are TRBV5-4 and TRBJ2-3; 10 bases fit TRBD2. Germline V gene data show CDR1 as SGHNT and CDR2 as YYREEE (reference sequence). Trimming cost V 3 bases and J 3 bases; bases outside gene matches: 7. The CDR3 totals 16 residues. Written as DNA, the CDR3 is TGTGCCAGCAGCTCCCGGGCTAGCGGGGGTACAGATACGCAGTATTTT. Amino acids: CASSSRASGGTDTQYF.

This chain joins TRBV2 and TRBJ2-1, with D unresolved. The CDR3 runs to 10 residues. Germline CDR1 is SNHLY and CDR2 is FYNNEI. Trimming removed 6 bases at V and 10 bases at J, with 7 bases between. The CDR3 DNA reads as TGTGCCAGCAGAGGATGGGAGCAGTTCTTC. It yields the protein CASRGWEQFF.

The J gene is TRBJ2-7, the V gene TRBV5-6; the D is unclear. From germline, CDR1 is SGHDT and CDR2 YYEEEE. V was pared by 0 bases and J by 5 bases, with 9 bases between. CDR3 length: 13 amino acids. The CDR3, as DNA: TGTGCCAGCAGCTTGGTAGTTTACGACGAGCAGTACTTC. It specifies CASSLVVYDEQYF.

The chain employs TRBV11-2 and TRBJ1-1; 8 bases are a match to TRBD1. The CDR3 consists of 15 residues. Per germline, CDR1 SGHAT and CDR2 FQNNGV. The trim removed 4 bases at V and 1 base at J, leaving 5 bases unmatched. The CDR3 reads CASSSWDRRNTEAFF. The CDR3 DNA sequence: TGTGCCAGCAGCTCTTGGGACAGGAGGAACACTGAAGCTTTCTTT.

This chain links TRBV18 with TRBJ2-7, with D perhaps being TRBD1 or TRBD2 (6 bases each). The CDR3 contains 15 residues. V was shortened by 3 bases and J by 2 bases, with 14 bases between the two germline ends. Germline CDR1 and CDR2: KGHSH and LQKENI. CDR3 DNA sequence: TGTGCCAGCTCACCGGAGGGACATCTCCCCTACGAGCAGTACTTC. Protein: CASSPEGHLPYEQYF.

V and J are TRBV6-5 and TRBJ2-2; possible D gene TRBD1, 5 bases. V lost 6 bases to trimming and J lost 7 bases, with 18 bases between them. CDR1 is MNHEY, CDR2 SVGAGI, per germline. CDR3 length: 15 residues. CDR3 DNA sequence: TGTGCCAGCAGACAACCGGGCAGGGTGAGCGGGGAGCTGTTTTTT. It specifies CASRQPGRVSGELFF.

This rearrangement joins TRBV18 to TRBJ1-2, with D unresolved. CDR1 KGHSH and CDR2 LQKENI come from the germline V gene. The germline V and J ends were trimmed by 5 bases and 0 bases, with 10 bases remaining between them. The CDR3 is made up of 14 amino acids. The CDR3 nucleotides are TGTGCCAGCTCAACCTACACAGCTAACTATGGCTACACCTTC. It is translated as CASSTYTANYGYTF. The full variable domain, its missing parts supplied by reference TRBV18 and TRBJ1-2, is NAGVMQNPRHLVRRRGQEARLRCSPMKGHSHVYWYRQLPEEGLKFMVYLQKENIIDESGMPKERFSAEFPKEGPSILRIQQVVRGDSAAYFCASSTYTANYGYTFGSGTRLTVV.

This chain joins TRBV19 and TRBJ2-5; maybe TRBD1 (6 bases). The germline gives CDR1 LNHDA, CDR2 SQIVND (reference sequence). The CDR3 totals 15 residues. Trimming stripped 1 base from V and 8 bases from J, with 17 bases between. The CDR3: CASSIGGRDKKTQYF. The CDR3 coding sequence is TGTGCCAGTAGTATAGGAGGACGGGACAAGAAAACCCAGTACTTC. Together with reference TRBV19 and TRBJ2-5, the CDR3 gives the full variable domain: DGGITQSPKYLFRKEGQNVTLSCEQNLNHDAMYWYRQDPGQGLRLIYYSQIVNDFQKGDIAEGYSVSREKKESFPLTVTSAQKNPTAFYLCASSIGGRDKKTQYFGPGTRLLVL.

This clone was detected only once. The chain uses TRBV7-2 and TRBJ1-2; 9 bases are a match to TRBD1. With 5 bases clipped from V and 8 bases from J, the junction kept 12 bases outside the gene matches. CDR3 length equals 15 residues. CDR1 and CDR2 (germline): SGHTA, FQGNSA. The CDR3 sequence is CASSPSPGQGRGYTF. The CDR3 DNA is TGTGCCAGCAGCCCCAGCCCGGGACAGGGACGAGGCTACACCTTC.

The genes are TRBV5-1 and TRBJ2-3, with 9 bases matching TRBD2. Losses at the gene ends were 5 bases for V and 2 bases for J; bases not matched to a gene: 6. Germline lookup yields CDR1 SGHRS and CDR2 YFSETQ. This CDR3 has 15 residues. The CDR3 nucleotides read TGCGCCAGCAGGGGAGCGGGGGGCATCACAGATACGCAGTATTTT. Its translation is CASRGAGGITDTQYF.

This chain joins TRBV19 and TRBJ1-6; 9 bases fit TRBD1. CDR3 length equals 14 residues. With V trimmed by 6 bases and J by 9 bases, 6 bases remained unmatched. From germline, CDR1 is LNHDA and CDR2 SQIVND (reference sequence). CDR3 DNA: TGTGCCAGTAGGACCGGGACAGGGTTTTCACCCCTCCACTTT. Amino acids: CASRTGTGFSPLHF.

The rearrangement uses TRBV6-6 and TRBJ2-5; 7 bases align to TRBD1. Germline CDR1 MNHNY, CDR2 SVGAGI (reference sequence). With 6 bases clipped from V and 4 bases from J, the junction kept 2 bases outside the gene matches. CDR3 size: 12 residues. CDR3 in DNA: TGTGCCAGCAGGTACAGGGGAGAGACCCAGTACTTC. Its protein product is CASRYRGETQYF.

The rearrangement links TRBV19 to TRBJ2-6; unclear D gene. This CDR3 spans 15 amino acids. Germline V lookup: CDR1 LNHDA, CDR2 SQIVND (reference sequence). Trimming removed 5 bases at V and 1 base at J, with 9 bases between. The CDR3 DNA sequence: TGTGCCAGTAGTCCGGAGCTGTCTGGGGCCAACGTCCTGACTTTC. This encodes CASSPELSGANVLTF.

This clone appeared once. The chain joins TRBV6-6 to TRBJ2-3; 7 bases agree with TRBD1. The CDR3 consists of 13 residues. Germline values: CDR1 MNHNY, CDR2 SVGAGI (reference sequence). Trimming cost V 6 bases and J 4 bases; bases outside gene matches: 4. The CDR3 region is CASRDRPADTQYF. CDR3 DNA: TGTGCCAGCAGGGACAGGCCGGCAGATACGCAGTATTTT.

The gene calls are TRBV19 and TRBJ2-6; D gene unclear. CDR1 and CDR2 (germline): LNHDA, SQIVND (reference sequence). The CDR3 runs 15 residues. Trimming stripped 2 bases from V and 0 bases from J, with 5 bases between. CDR3 amino acids: CASSIPISGANVLTF. DNA for the CDR3: TGTGCCAGTAGTATACCCATCTCTGGGGCCAACGTCCTGACTTTC.

The chain joins TRBV12-5 to TRBJ1-2; TRBD1 matches at 7 bases. V lost 1 base, J lost 2 bases, and 4 bases stayed unmatched. CDR1 LGHNT and CDR2 FRNRAP come from the germline V gene. This CDR3 region has 15 residues. In DNA, the CDR3 is TGTGCTAGTGGTTTGGACGGGACAGTCAACTATGGCTACACCTTC. Translated, it gives CASGLDGTVNYGYTF.

The rearrangement links TRBV5-1 to TRBJ1-1; no reliable D call. Germline-derived CDR1 and CDR2 are SGHRS and YFSETQ. Trimming shortened V by 0 bases and J by 4 bases, and 10 bases separated the two germline ends. The CDR3 contains 14 residues. The CDR3 region has the DNA TGCGCCAGCAGCTTGGGGCTATCGGGCACTGAAGCTTTCTTT. Translating gives CASSLGLSGTEAFF.

The rearrangement uses TRBV7-2 and TRBJ2-1; tentatively, D is TRBD1 (6 bases). Trimming cost V 5 bases and J 0 bases, with 17 bases left between them. This CDR3 comprises 17 residues. Germline V gene lookup returns CDR1 SGHTA and CDR2 FQGNSA. The CDR3 loop is CASSGPTGLSSYNEQFF. CDR3 in DNA: TGTGCCAGCAGCGGCCCCACAGGGTTAAGCTCCTACAATGAGCAGTTCTTC.

The rearrangement uses TRBV5-5 and TRBJ2-2, with D hard to call. This CDR3 comprises 15 residues. Trimming shortened V by 0 bases and J by 1 base, and 7 bases separated the two germline ends. The germline gives CDR1 SGHKS, CDR2 YYEKEE (reference sequence). CDR3 sequence (DNA): TGTGCCAGCAGCTTGGGACGGAGGAACACCGGGGAGCTGTTTTTT. As protein: CASSLGRRNTGELFF.

In regard to this clone: Germline is not matched at one junction end, which may reflect a read error. V gene TRBV7-7 combines with J gene TRBJ1-1; D possibly corresponds to TRBD1 (5 bases). The germline CDR1 and CDR2 sequences are SSHAT and FNYEAQ (reference sequence). This CDR3 has 15 residues. The CDR3 sequence is CASSPVVGGNTEAFF. The CDR3 DNA follows: TGTGCTAGCAGCCCTGTGGTCGGGGGAAACACTGAAGCTTTCTTT.

Concerning this clone itself: The same CDR3 arises from other DNA sequences in this sample as well. The chain recombines TRBV19 with TRBJ2-5; 9 bases align to TRBD1. The CDR3 spans 14 residues. From germline, CDR1 is LNHDA and CDR2 SQIVND (reference sequence). Unmatched junction bases numbered 4, after V lost 4 bases and J lost 4 bases. The CDR3, as DNA: TGTGCCAGTAGTACAACAGGGGGCTTAGAGACCCAGTACTTC. It yields the protein CASSTTGGLETQYF. Using reference TRBV19 and TRBJ2-5 for the parts outside the CDR3, the full variable domain is DGGITQSPKYLFRKEGQNVTLSCEQNLNHDAMYWYRQDPGQGLRLIYYSQIVNDFQKGDIAEGYSVSREKKESFPLTVTSAQKNPTAFYLCASSTTGGLETQYFGPGTRLLVL.

The table lists this clone with a few counts. The chain couples TRBV30 to TRBJ1-1; D remains unclear. The CDR3 contains 15 residues. The ends were cut back, 6 bases at V and 3 bases at J, with 20 bases in the middle. CDR1 is GTSNPN and CDR2 is SVGIG in the germline V gene (reference sequence). In DNA form, the CDR3 reads TGTGCCTGCCTAGGCGGGAGGAAAGGATACACTGAAGCTTTCTTT. Translation gives CACLGGRKGYTEAFF. Full variable domain (remainder filled in from reference TRBV30 and TRBJ1-1): SQTIHQWPATLVQPVGSPLSLECTVEGTSNPNLYWYRQAAGRGLQLLFYSVGIGQISSEVPQNLSASRPQDRQFILSSKKLLLSDSGFYLCACLGGRKGYTEAFFGQGTRLTVV.

The gene calls are TRBV4-3 and TRBJ2-5; TRBD1 is a possible D gene (5 bases). Trimming took 0 bases from V and 1 from J, leaving 9 bases between them. This CDR3 spans 15 amino acids. Germline loops: CDR1 LGHNA, CDR2 YSLEER. Written as DNA, the CDR3 is TGCGCCAGCAGCCAAGAATGGGGCCTCCAAGAGACCCAGTACTTC. This sequence encodes CASSQEWGLQETQYF.

This chain links TRBV6-1 with TRBJ1-1; D is undetermined. The length of the CDR3 is 13 residues. The germline gives CDR1 MNHNS, CDR2 SASEGT. The CDR3 spells CAFSAVLNTEAFF. The CDR3 region has the DNA TGTGCTTTCTCGGCAGTGCTGAACACTGAAGCTTTCTTT.